This T cell receptor (beta chain) was captured in a study of CXCR3-negative and CXCR3-positive naive CD8 T cells (dated by TCRdb to the late 2010s). Some background on the complete study: In total, around 140 million TRB reads were obtained, corresponding to roughly 1.5 +/- 0.3 million reads per library. The diversity and physicochemical repertoire analyses included fewer than twelve donors pooled from two independent experiments. TRBV-TRBJ cluster analysis included naive subsets from several donors and memory cells from 3 donors. Overall study outcomes, separate from this receptor: Freshly isolated PBMCs were used for most assays because CXCR3 expression went down partially after cryopreservation. Within the same donor, TRBV-TRBJ usage looked similar between naive CXCR3-negative and CXCR3-positive cells, but memory cells had distinct patterns. Surface CD5, linked to self-reactivity in mice, was comparable between naive subsets; TCR interaction strength was therefore also inferred from TRB CDR3 physicochemical properties. Compared with CXCR3-negative naive cells, CXCR3-positive naive cells had TRB CDR3s with higher hydrophobicity (lower Kidera factor 4), lower energy, and higher strength and volume indices. Repertoire diversity was comparably high in both naive subsets but much lower in memory CD8+ T cells.

The CDR3 numbers 13 residues from cysteine through phenylalanine. The nucleotide record is missing. CDR1 KGHSH and CDR2 LQKENI were looked up in the germline V gene. About this clonotype itself: The clone's antigen remains unknown.

For each CD8+ T cell subset, flow sorting was done in triplicate, and roughly 320,000 cells per subset went directly into RLT lysis buffer. To keep memory contaminants out, a stringent definition of naive CD8+ T cells was applied: CD45RO-CCR7+CD27+CD95-. Using standard density gradient centrifugation, peripheral blood mononuclear cells were isolated from buffy coats. A FACSAria III was used to flow-sort naive CXCR3-negative and CXCR3-positive CD8+ T cells. An RNeasy Mini Kit was used to extract total RNA from the sorted cells. TCRdb records NextSeq 550 as the sequencer. The Human TCR Profiling Kit (MiLaboratory) was used to make UMI-labeled 5' RACE TRB cDNA libraries. cDNA synthesis used the entire amount of extracted RNA, and PCR amplification then used the entire amount of cDNA produced. The libraries were made side by side, with each library going through the same number of PCR cycles. For the original study's pipeline: About 50,000 +/- 10,000 unique UMI-labeled TRB cDNA molecules per library were extracted with MIGEC and MiXCR, with at least two reads per UMI required. On average, each library contained about 40,000 +/- 10,000 functional in-frame TRB CDR3 nucleotide clonotypes without stop codons. After each sample was downsampled to 5000 UMI-labeled TRB molecules, VDJtools was used to calculate diversity metrics such as normalized Shannon-Wiener and Chao1. For the central five CDR3 residues, VDJtools calculated physicochemical properties weighted by clonotype size, namely interaction energy, strength, volume and Kidera factor 4. TCRdb reprocessed the public reads and reports one entry per CDR3 protein sequence, without DNA. These V and J calls rely on TCRdb rather than the paper's analysis. The data table for this sample lists roughly 56,000 distinct CDR3 sequences. Around 0.4% of the sample is in the top ten clones.

Material for sequencing was naive CXCR3- CD8+ T cells from blood. In light of the paper, this sample's cell subset or site label describes: CD45RO-CCR7+CD27+CD95- naive CD8+ T cells lacking CXCR3 (TNR3-). The chain joins TRBV18 to TRBJ1-2; there is no DNA to check the TCRdb D call of TRBD1. This clonotype was obtained from a human donor in good health. Some clones in this sample may be carry-over from other donors' samples. The CDR3 sequence is CASSPTQGYGYTF.